This record concerns one T cell receptor (beta chain) sequence. The antigen is undetermined. The data belong to a study of beta chain features in type 1 diabetes. Findings of the study overall: Moderately but significantly shorter TCRB CDR3s were found in Type 1 diabetes patients in all four CD4+ subsets.

CDR3 size: 16 residues. Germline V CDR1 and CDR2: LNHDA, SQIVND (reference sequence). The V and J ends lost 3 bases and 2 bases respectively, with 11 bases between them. The study reverse transcribed the entire isolated RNA, so it sequenced expressed TCRB transcripts. Libraries were prepared by immunoSEQ multiplex PCR; TCRdb keeps only in-frame clonotypes and omits some of them. Of 300,000 to 450,000 clones detected, 10% to 15% appear once; the ten largest clones hold around 0.0099%. The receptor was derived from a woman aged 18-35 years with type 1 diabetes. The sample was naive CD4+ T cells from blood. The chain employs TRBV19 and TRBJ2-6, with a possible D match to TRBD2 (5 bases). The CDR3 region is CASSIGKEAGANVLTF. Here the CDR3 DNA reads TGTGCCAGTAGTATCGGGAAAGAGGCTGGGGCCAACGTCCTGACTTTC.